This T cell receptor (beta chain) was sequenced during a study of CXCR3-negative and CXCR3-positive naive CD8 T cells. Whole-study findings and limits: Memory CD8+ T cell repertoires were far less diverse than both naive subsets. Researchers report CXCR3 expression partially decreased after cryopreservation, with fresh PBMCs used in most assays. The study found more hydrophobic TRB CDR3s in CXCR3-positive naive cells than in CXCR3-negative naive cells.

Points on this clonotype: Its specificity is unknown.

This CDR3 comprises 16 residues. CDR1 and CDR2 from the germline V gene are SQVTM and ANQGSEA. UMI-tagged TRB cDNA libraries were built via 5' RACE. TCRdb reprocessed the 5' RACE reads and stores each CDR3 protein as one record, lacking DNA. The table for this sample gives around 160,000 distinct CDR3 sequences. The chain employs TRBV29-1 and TRBJ1-2; no DNA is available, so the TRBD1 call from TCRdb remains unchecked. This sequence originates from a human donor in good health. Some clones in this sample may be carry-over from other donors' samples. The source material was naive CXCR3+ CD8+ T cells from blood. Subset given: CD45RO-CCR7+CD27+CD95- naive CD8+ T cells expressing CXCR3 (TNR3+). CDR3 amino acids: CSVEVIRGTSNYGYTF.